These 14 T cell receptor beta chains were all obtained from the same sample, sequenced in a study of CD8+ T cells in alopecia areata. Isolated RNA was reverse transcribed into cDNA used as the sequencing template. Produced via immunoSEQ multiplex PCR; TCRdb's table is partial and in-frame only. The sample consists of hundreds of thousands of clones, more than 55% of them appearing once. Treatment denoted: oral pan-JAK inhibitor, 5-10 mg twice daily. Sequences were derived from CD4+ T cells sorted from blood, sampled at roughly week 45, from a patient treated with tofacitinib. The receptors derive from a human donor with alopecia areata.

J is TRBJ1-1 and V is TRBV29-1; 9 bases are a match to TRBD1. V trimming: 6 bases; J trimming: 5 bases; junction bases outside the gene matches: 7. Germline assignment: CDR1 SQVTM and CDR2 ANQGSEA. There are 13 residues in the CDR3. As DNA, the CDR3 is TGCAGCGTCGAACAGGGGGCGGGTACTGAAGCTTTCTTT. This sequence encodes CSVEQGAGTEAFF.

The rearrangement links TRBV29-1 to TRBJ1-2, with TRBD1 matching over 7 bases. The CDR3 runs 12 residues. The trim removed 7 bases at V and 8 bases at J, leaving 10 bases unmatched. CDR1 is SQVTM and CDR2 is ANQGSEA in the germline V gene. This CDR3 reads CSALPQGKGYTF. The CDR3 nucleotides read TGCAGCGCCTTACCACAGGGGAAGGGCTACACCTTC.

The chain links TRBV27 to TRBJ1-5, with 7 bases lining up with TRBD1. This CDR3 is 13 amino acids long. Trimming took 5 bases from V and 4 from J; bases not matched to a gene: 2. The germline V gene has CDR1 MNHEY and CDR2 SMNVEV (reference sequence). The CDR3 here is CASSVQGNQPQHF. In nucleotides, the CDR3 is TGTGCCAGCAGTGTACAGGGGAATCAGCCCCAGCATTTT.

J is TRBJ2-6 and V is TRBV6-1; possible D gene TRBD1, 5 bases. In germline, CDR1 is MNHNS, CDR2 SASEGT. Trimming took off 2 bases at V and 0 bases at J, with 11 bases between the two ends. This CDR3 is 17 amino acids long. CDR3 loop: CASSEQGLLSGANVLTF. The CDR3, as DNA: TGTGCCAGCAGTGAACAGGGTCTCCTCTCTGGGGCCAACGTCCTGACTTTC.

This clone showed up just a few times. The rearrangement joins TRBV10-1 to TRBJ1-1; no definite D call. The CDR3 spans 11 residues. Germline V gene sequence: CDR1 WNHNN, CDR2 SYGVQD (reference sequence). V was clipped by 8 bases and J by 2 bases, with 6 bases between them. The CDR3 region is CASRGNTEAFF. The CDR3 nucleotides read TGCGCCAGCCGAGGAAACACTGAAGCTTTCTTT.

At least ten counts were recorded for this clone. The chain links TRBV7-8 to TRBJ2-6, with TRBD1 as a possible D gene (5 bases). V was pared by 5 bases and J by 0 bases, with 11 bases between. The CDR3 length is 16 residues. Germline V lookup: CDR1 SGHVS, CDR2 FQNEAQ. The CDR3 coding sequence is TGTGCCAGCAGCCTAGGACATCTCTCTGGGGCCAACGTCCTGACTTTC. The encoded protein is CASSLGHLSGANVLTF.

This chain links TRBV6-4 with TRBJ2-3; 8 nucleotides agree with TRBD2. Trimming cost V 3 bases and J 1 base; bases outside gene matches: 0. The CDR3 extends over 14 amino acids. Germline CDR1 MRHNA, CDR2 SNTAGT. Here the CDR3 reads CASSERGGTDTQYF. In nucleotides, the CDR3 is TGTGCCAGCAGTGAGCGGGGGGGCACAGATACGCAGTATTTT.

The chain links TRBV18 to TRBJ2-7; D is ambiguous. Germline V gives CDR1 KGHSH, CDR2 LQKENI. The CDR3 sequence is 12 residues long. The ends were cut back, 3 bases at V and 2 bases at J, with 5 bases in the middle. The CDR3 here is CASSPSAYEQYF. The CDR3 DNA sequence: TGTGCCAGCTCACCTTCTGCCTACGAGCAGTACTTC.

Written as DNA, the CDR3 is TGTGCCAGCAGCCGCGACGGACAGAGCTATGGCTACACCTTC. This gives the protein CASSRDGQSYGYTF. The gene calls are TRBV7-2 and TRBJ1-2; D possibly corresponds to TRBD1 (6 bases). From germline, CDR1 is SGHTA and CDR2 FQGNSA. Trimming removed 5 bases from V and 4 bases from J, with 14 bases in between. The CDR3 has 14 amino acids.

The V and J genes are TRBV5-1 and TRBJ2-3; 9 bases agree with TRBD1. V was clipped by 0 bases and J by 4 bases; unmatched bases: 12. The CDR3 spans 18 residues. Germline CDR1 SGHRS, CDR2 YFSETQ. In DNA form, the CDR3 reads TGCGCCAGCAGCTTGGCCAAGACCCGGACAGGGGAGGCAGATACGCAGTATTTT. Amino acid sequence: CASSLAKTRTGEADTQYF.

This clone was counted a single time. V and J are TRBV9 and TRBJ2-6; D could derive from TRBD1 or TRBD2 (6 bases each). This CDR3 is 17 amino acids long. Trimming stripped 4 bases from V and 0 bases from J, with 14 bases between. From germline, CDR1 is SGDLS and CDR2 YYNGEE. CDR3 residues: CASSHRGGLSGANVLTF. The CDR3 nucleotides are TGTGCCAGCAGCCACAGAGGGGGGCTCTCTGGGGCCAACGTCCTGACTTTC.

Points on this clone: The sample holds other DNA sequences that translate to the same CDR3. The chain is built from TRBV7-2 and TRBJ2-7; 7 nucleotides align to TRBD1. The CDR3 extends over 13 amino acids. Germline CDR1 SGHTA, CDR2 FQGNSA. J was trimmed by 3 bases and V by 5 bases; bases with no gene match: 4. The CDR3 reads CASSPRTGYEQYF. The CDR3 coding sequence is TGTGCCAGCAGCCCGAGGACAGGCTACGAGCAGTACTTC.

V is TRBV25-1 and J is TRBJ1-2, with TRBD1 matching 7 bases. This CDR3 region has 15 residues. Germline CDR1 is MGHDK and CDR2 is SYGVNS. Trimming removed 1 base from V and 8 bases from J; junction bases left unmatched: 10. The DNA of the CDR3 is TGTGCCAGCAGTGAATCCTACAGGGGAACGGACGGCTACACCTTC. Amino acid sequence: CASSESYRGTDGYTF.

The V and J genes are TRBV29-1 and TRBJ1-4; 9 bases are shared with TRBD1. CDR3 length: 14 residues. From germline, CDR1 is SQVTM and CDR2 ANQGSEA. With 6 bases clipped from V and 4 bases from J, the junction kept 6 bases outside the gene matches. CDR3 loop: CSVGTGRNNEKLFF. CDR3 nucleotides: TGCAGCGTGGGGACAGGGAGGAATAATGAAAAACTGTTTTTT.